This TCR beta chain is from a study of cytomegalovirus exposure and HLA in healthy donors. Study-wide background: There were 100 million to 130 million unique TCR beta sequences, drawn from some 180 million T cells, in an earlier analysis.

Study findings and constraints: Follow-up analysis found HLA locus-dependent TCR association rates, highest for DRB1 and lowest for HLA-C. Some V segments (TRBV6-2 and TRBV6-3 among them) were excluded as indistinguishable.

For this clone: Its specificity is unknown.

The V and J ends lost 4 bases and 0 bases respectively, with 12 bases between them. Germline V gene lookup returns CDR1 SGHRS and CDR2 YFSETQ. The CDR3 is 15 amino acids. The PCR was carried out with 60 Vbeta primers and 13 Jbeta primers. Here immunoSEQ multiplex PCR was the method, and the copy in TCRdb shows in-frame clones only, minus some. The repertoire has more than 130,000 clones, roughly three quarters of them found once; the top ten carry under 5.5%. The chain combines TRBV5-1 with TRBJ2-3; D unclear. Source material: PBMCs. The sequence was collected from a woman aged 45-65 years in good health and CMV-seronegative. The CDR3: CASSGAGISTDTQYF. The CDR3 DNA follows: TGCGCCAGCAGCGGCGCAGGAATTAGCACAGATACGCAGTATTTT.